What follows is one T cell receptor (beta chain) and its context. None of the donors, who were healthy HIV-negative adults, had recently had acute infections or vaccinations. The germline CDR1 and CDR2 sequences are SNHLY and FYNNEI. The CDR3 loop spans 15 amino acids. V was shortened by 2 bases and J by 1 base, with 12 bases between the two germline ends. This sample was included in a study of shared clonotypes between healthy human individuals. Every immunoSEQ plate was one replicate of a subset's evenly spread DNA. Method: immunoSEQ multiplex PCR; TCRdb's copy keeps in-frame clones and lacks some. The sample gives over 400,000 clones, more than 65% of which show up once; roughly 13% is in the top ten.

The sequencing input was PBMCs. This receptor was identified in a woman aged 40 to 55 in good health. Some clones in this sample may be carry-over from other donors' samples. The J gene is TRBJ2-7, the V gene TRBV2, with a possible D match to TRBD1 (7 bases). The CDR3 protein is CASSELQGGSYEQYF. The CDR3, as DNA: TGTGCCAGCAGTGAACTTCAGGGGGGTTCCTACGAGCAGTACTTC.